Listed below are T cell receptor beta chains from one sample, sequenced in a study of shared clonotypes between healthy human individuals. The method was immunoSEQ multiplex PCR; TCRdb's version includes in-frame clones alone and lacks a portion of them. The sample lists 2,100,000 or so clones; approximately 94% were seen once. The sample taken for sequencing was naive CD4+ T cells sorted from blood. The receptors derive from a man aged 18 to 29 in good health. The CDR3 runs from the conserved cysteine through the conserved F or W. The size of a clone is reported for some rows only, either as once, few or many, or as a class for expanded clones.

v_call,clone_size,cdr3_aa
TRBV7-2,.,CASSFQGVPGGEQYF
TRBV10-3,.,CAITPDRSSGNTIYF
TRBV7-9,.,CASSFRDMNTEAFF
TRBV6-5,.,CASARQGITEAFF
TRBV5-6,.,CASSPGTANYGYTF
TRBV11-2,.,CASSLGGLVRTGELFF
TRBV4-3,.,CASSPAALRGDGGYTF
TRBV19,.,CASRSALGQGTYGYTF
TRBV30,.,CAWRRGNRDEQYF
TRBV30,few,CAWSAYQGGGYTF
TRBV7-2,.,CASSLSGLDTGELFF
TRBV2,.,CASREQGENSPLHF
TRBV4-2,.,CASSQDFRGGNNSPLHF
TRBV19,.,CASSTLSGTGNGQPQHF
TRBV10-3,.,CAISDNPGYNSPLHF
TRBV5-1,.,CASSLEGQGRETQYF
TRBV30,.,CAWRWTLATEAFF
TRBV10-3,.,CAIEASGLEQYF
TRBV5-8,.,CASSLWGSPHEQYF
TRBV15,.,CATSRDSGPGSNEKLFF
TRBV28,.,CASSFVQGRSGELFF
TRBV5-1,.,CASSEGQVNYGYTF
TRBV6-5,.,CASSSGEGSYNSPLHF
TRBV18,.,CASSQSHGDDEQYF
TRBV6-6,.,CASSYSSGNYGYTF
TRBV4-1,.,CASSQSGQGYYGYTF
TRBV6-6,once,CASSVAGPQYEQYF
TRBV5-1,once,CASSLEREYGYTF
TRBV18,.,CASSPPGGDTQYF
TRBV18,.,CASSSTGSEQPQHF
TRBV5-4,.,CASSAYRGTIIGNTEAFF
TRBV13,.,CASSHGRFYEQYF
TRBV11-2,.,CASSPRLVSPLHF
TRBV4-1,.,CASSRYGTGEVGEQYF
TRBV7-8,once,CASSFSHTGELFF
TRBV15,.,CATSGVWEVVSEQYF
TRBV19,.,CASSIEGGPYGYTF
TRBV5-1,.,CASSRQGFDEQYF
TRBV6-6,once,CASSPKRTGRDGYTF
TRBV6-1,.,CASSPWSLETQYF
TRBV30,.,CAWSDGSYEQYF
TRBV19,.,CASSTGGGYSYNEQFF
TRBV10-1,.,CASSERESTYEQYF
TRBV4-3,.,CASSQDGTSGGNTDTQYF
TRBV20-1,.,CSAIGPYEQYF
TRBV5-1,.,CASSPGWATNTEAFF
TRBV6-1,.,CASSERTRGNEQFF
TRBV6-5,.,CASRALRDSPETQYF
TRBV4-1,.,CASSQVPGKSTDTQYF
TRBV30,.,CAWSRRGWHEQYF
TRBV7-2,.,CASQRETGGYEQYF
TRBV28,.,CASSLLHEQYF
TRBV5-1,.,CASSLGGFETQYF
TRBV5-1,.,CASSLGTVRGSPLHF